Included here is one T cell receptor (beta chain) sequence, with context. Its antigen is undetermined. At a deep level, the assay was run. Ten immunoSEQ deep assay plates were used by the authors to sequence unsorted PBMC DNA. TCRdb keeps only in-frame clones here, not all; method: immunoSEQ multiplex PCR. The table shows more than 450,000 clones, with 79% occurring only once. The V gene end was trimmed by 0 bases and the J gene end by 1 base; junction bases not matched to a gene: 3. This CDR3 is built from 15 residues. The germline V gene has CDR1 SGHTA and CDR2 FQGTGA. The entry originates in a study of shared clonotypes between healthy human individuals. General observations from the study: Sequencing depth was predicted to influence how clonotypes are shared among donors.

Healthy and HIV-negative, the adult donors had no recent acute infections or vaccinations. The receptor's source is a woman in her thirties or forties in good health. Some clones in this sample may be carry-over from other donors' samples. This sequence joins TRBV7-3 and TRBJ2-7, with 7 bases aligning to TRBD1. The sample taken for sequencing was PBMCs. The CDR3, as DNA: TGTGCCAGCAGCTTAACTGGACAGGAATCCTACGAGCAGTACTTC. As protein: CASSLTGQESYEQYF.